These T cell receptor beta chains were read from a single sample in a study of T-cell reconstitution after alpha-beta-depleted transplantation in children. TCRdb independently ran MiXCR on the PCR reads; one entry per CDR3 protein. The sample contains 200,000 or so distinct CDR3 sequences, roughly 6.3% of which appear only once. Sequencing used PBMCs, obtained before TCRalphabeta/CD19-depleted stem cell transplant. Every receptor here comes from a girl under two years old with combined immunodeficiency, due to receive a stem cell transplant. The CDR3 runs from the conserved cysteine through the conserved F or W. A D gene is named only where the DNA matches it firmly. Expanded clones get a size class; other rows say once, few or many, or leave the size out.

DNA: TGCGCCAGCAGCCAAGAGCCAGGGTCGCGAATGGGGTACAATGAGCAGTTCTTC; CDR3: CASSQEPGSRMGYNEQFF; D: .; size: .; J: TRBJ2-1; V: TRBV4-1
DNA: TGTGCCAGCAGCCACCCGCATCGGGGCAGGAGAAAAGAGACCCAGTACTTC; CDR3: CASSHPHRGRRKETQYF; D: .; size: many; J: TRBJ2-5; V: TRBV3-1
DNA: TGTGCCAGCAGTTTTATCCTAGCTGAAACCTACGAGCAGTACTTC; CDR3: CASSFILAETYEQYF; D: .; size: .; J: TRBJ2-7; V: TRBV28
DNA: TGCGCCAGCACCCCGACTAGCGGGAGCTACGAGCAGTACTTC; CDR3: CASTPTSGSYEQYF; D: TRBD2; size: many; J: TRBJ2-7; V: TRBV4-1
DNA: TGTGCCAGCAGTTTAAGGACAGGGGTTAACTATGGCTACACCTTC; CDR3: CASSLRTGVNYGYTF; D: TRBD1; size: many; J: TRBJ1-2; V: TRBV28
DNA: TGTGCCAGCAGCCCGGAGACTAGTATCCACAATGAGCAGTTCTTC; CDR3: CASSPETSIHNEQFF; D: .; size: many; J: TRBJ2-1; V: TRBV9
DNA: TGTGCCAGCAGCTTGTTCGCTAGCGGTCAATACAATGAGCAGTTCTTC; CDR3: CASSLFASGQYNEQFF; D: TRBD2; size: many; J: TRBJ2-1; V: TRBV7-6
DNA: TGTGCCATCACCCTTGGGACCCTGGGGACCGGGGAGCTGTTTTTT; CDR3: CAITLGTLGTGELFF; D: .; size: many; J: TRBJ2-2; V: TRBV10-3
DNA: TGCGCCAGCAGCCCGTCAGACTGGAGTTACAATGAGCAGTTCTTC; CDR3: CASSPSDWSYNEQFF; D: .; size: many; J: TRBJ2-1; V: TRBV5-1
DNA: TGTGCCAGCAGCGTAGGGCTGGACTACCACAATGAGCAGTTCTTC; CDR3: CASSVGLDYHNEQFF; D: .; size: many; J: TRBJ2-1; V: TRBV9
DNA: TGCGCCAGCAGCCAAGAATTGTGGCGGGCTAGCGGGAGGAAATCCTACGAGCAGTACTTC; CDR3: CASSQELWRASGRKSYEQYF; D: TRBD2; size: many; J: TRBJ2-7; V: TRBV4-3
DNA: TGTGCCAGCAGCTCAAGTAGTACGGGGGAAAACACTGAAGCTTTCTTT; CDR3: CASSSSSTGENTEAFF; D: .; size: many; J: TRBJ1-1; V: TRBV7-9
DNA: TGTGCCAGCAGTGAAGAGGGGGCGCACACTTACTCGAGTATGGAGAAGACCCAGTACTTC; CDR3: CASSEEGAHTYSSMEKTQYF; D: TRBD1; size: many; J: TRBJ2-5; V: TRBV2
DNA: TGTGCCAGCGGTGGATCGACAGCCCTCAATCAGCCCCAGCATTTT; CDR3: CASGGSTALNQPQHF; D: .; size: many; J: TRBJ1-5; V: TRBV2
DNA: TGTGCCAGCAGCAGATTGACTAGCGGGAGCTCCTACGAGCAGTACTTC; CDR3: CASSRLTSGSSYEQYF; D: .; size: many; J: TRBJ2-7; V: TRBV21-1
DNA: TGCGCCAGCAGCCGCGATCACAGGGATCCCGATGAGCAGTTCTTC; CDR3: CASSRDHRDPDEQFF; D: .; size: many; J: TRBJ2-1; V: TRBV5-1
DNA: TGTGCCAGCAGTTACCCCGGCGGGGGGGAGAACGAGCAGTACTTC; CDR3: CASSYPGGGENEQYF; D: TRBD2; size: many; J: TRBJ2-7; V: TRBV6-5
DNA: TGCAGCGTACACGGGACTAGCGGACTAGCCAAAAACATTCAGTACTTC; CDR3: CSVHGTSGLAKNIQYF; D: TRBD2; size: many; J: TRBJ2-4; V: TRBV29-1
DNA: TGTGCCACCGCGGGGACCCGATTCGAGACCCAGTACTTC; CDR3: CATAGTRFETQYF; D: .; size: many; J: TRBJ2-5; V: TRBV15
DNA: TGTGCCATCAGAAACCGGGACAGGGGATTGGGCTACACCTTC; CDR3: CAIRNRDRGLGYTF; D: TRBD1; size: few; J: TRBJ1-2; V: TRBV10-3
DNA: TGCAGTGCTAGTGACAGGGGGGAGAGCAATCAGCCCCAGCATTTT; CDR3: CSASDRGESNQPQHF; D: TRBD1; size: few; J: TRBJ1-5; V: TRBV20-1
DNA: TGTGCCAGCAGCCCCCACCTGAACACTGAAGCTTTCTTT; CDR3: CASSPHLNTEAFF; D: .; size: many; J: TRBJ1-1; V: TRBV9
DNA: TGTGCCAGCAGCTCCCCGGGGATCGCCTACAATGAGCAGTTCTTC; CDR3: CASSSPGIAYNEQFF; D: .; size: many; J: TRBJ2-1; V: TRBV7-9
DNA: TGTGCCAGCAGTACGACAGGGAACACCGGGGAGCTGTTTTTT; CDR3: CASSTTGNTGELFF; D: .; size: many; J: TRBJ2-2; V: TRBV6-5
DNA: TGTGCCAGCAGCCCGACTGGGGACACACGGGATACGCAGTATTTT; CDR3: CASSPTGDTRDTQYF; D: .; size: many; J: TRBJ2-3; V: TRBV11-3
DNA: TGTGCCAGCAGTCACACTAGCGGGAGGGATGAGCAGTTCTTC; CDR3: CASSHTSGRDEQFF; D: TRBD2; size: many; J: TRBJ2-1; V: TRBV27
DNA: TGTGCCAGCGCTAGCGGGAGCCGAACCTACGAGCAGTACTTC; CDR3: CASASGSRTYEQYF; D: TRBD2; size: many; J: TRBJ2-7; V: TRBV12-3/TRBV12-4
DNA: TGTGCCAGCAGCGAAGATTCAAATGAGCAGTTCTTC; CDR3: CASSEDSNEQFF; D: .; size: many; J: TRBJ2-1; V: TRBV7-3
DNA: TGTGCCAGCAGTCCCCGGACAGGGGGCAACTATGGCTACACCTTC; CDR3: CASSPRTGGNYGYTF; D: TRBD1; size: many; J: TRBJ1-2; V: TRBV28
DNA: TGTGCCAGCAGCCCTGGGGGGACTGGCGGTATGGATACGCAGTATTTT; CDR3: CASSPGGTGGMDTQYF; D: .; size: many; J: TRBJ2-3; V: TRBV7-8
DNA: TGTGCCAGCAGAACTCCGGGGACTGAAGCTTTCTTT; CDR3: CASRTPGTEAFF; D: .; size: few; J: TRBJ1-1; V: TRBV7-9
DNA: TGCGCCAGCAGCCAAGATCTAGGGGGGTCGTACAATGAGCAGTTCTTC; CDR3: CASSQDLGGSYNEQFF; D: .; size: many; J: TRBJ2-1; V: TRBV4-3
DNA: TGTGCCAGCAGTTTCGGGGAGCAGCCCCAGCATTTT; CDR3: CASSFGEQPQHF; D: .; size: many; J: TRBJ1-5; V: TRBV12-3/TRBV12-4
DNA: TGTGCCAGCAGTCCGGGACAAGGCTACAATGAGCAGTTCTTC; CDR3: CASSPGQGYNEQFF; D: .; size: many; J: TRBJ2-1; V: TRBV11-3
DNA: TGTGCCAGCAGCTTAAGACTGGGAGGCACCGGGGAGCTGTTTTTT; CDR3: CASSLRLGGTGELFF; D: .; size: many; J: TRBJ2-2; V: TRBV7-9
DNA: TGCGCCAGCAGCTCGGGACGGAGTGAGCAGTTCTTC; CDR3: CASSSGRSEQFF; D: .; size: many; J: TRBJ2-1; V: TRBV5-1
DNA: TGTGCCAGCTCACCGCTGACTAGCGGGAGTAAGGGTGAGCAGTTCTTC; CDR3: CASSPLTSGSKGEQFF; D: TRBD2; size: .; J: TRBJ2-1; V: TRBV18
DNA: TGCAGCGTCCTAAGCGGGGCCTCCTACGAGCAGTACTTC; CDR3: CSVLSGASYEQYF; D: TRBD2; size: many; J: TRBJ2-7; V: TRBV29-1
DNA: TGTGCCAGCAGCCGGGACTCACTTTGGAACGAGCAGTACTTC; CDR3: CASSRDSLWNEQYF; D: .; size: .; J: TRBJ2-7; V: TRBV5-4
DNA: TGTGCCAGCAGCTACCGGGTTGGGGGGAATGATGAGCAGTTCTTC; CDR3: CASSYRVGGNDEQFF; D: .; size: .; J: TRBJ2-1; V: TRBV7-9
DNA: TGCAGCGTTGGCGTTTTGGGTCGGAACGCAGATACGCAGTATTTT; CDR3: CSVGVLGRNADTQYF; D: .; size: .; J: TRBJ2-3; V: TRBV29-1